Reported below is one T cell receptor (beta chain). This record comes from a study of CD8+ T cells in alopecia areata. The wider study: Treatment of the treated patients consisted of oral tofacitinib, 5 to 10 mg twice daily. Treated patients' severity was scored by percentage of affected scalp area.

Treatment meaning: oral pan-JAK inhibitor, 5-10 mg twice daily. Extracted RNA was reverse transcribed, and the resulting cDNA served as sequencing template. Profiling relied on immunoSEQ multiplex PCR, and the TCRdb table lists in-frame clones only, not all of them. The sample records about 180,000 clones, around 49% being singletons. The material sequenced was CD8+ T cells sorted from blood, taken around week 54, from a patient treated with tofacitinib. The TCR originated in a human donor with alopecia areata.

The CDR3 nucleotides read TGTGCCAGCAGCTTGGCGAGCAATCAGCCCCAGCATTTT. This codes for CASSLASNQPQHF. The V call is TRBV7-9, the J call TRBJ1-5; D gene unclear. CDR1 and CDR2 (germline): SEHNR, FQNEAQ (reference sequence). The CDR3 totals 13 residues. V lost 3 bases and J 1 base, leaving 4 bases between the germline ends.